This T cell receptor (beta chain) was found in a study of post-analysis software for immune sequencing data. The library was made from cDNA and included unique molecular identifiers. Each CDR3 protein gets one entry after TCRdb re-called the PCR reads with MiXCR. The sample holds about 620,000 distinct CDR3 sequences, roughly 45% seen once. This clonotype has only a few counts. What it recognizes is unknown. General study findings and limits: When the samples were clustered directly with F measure, those that had been prepared in the same batch showed strong co-clustering. Patients had higher frequencies than controls of about five TRBV segments, including TRBV5-6, TRBV5-1 and TRBV20-1.

The V gene end was trimmed by 4 bases and the J gene end by 3 bases; junction bases not matched to a gene: 6. In germline, CDR1 is MNHEY, CDR2 SVGAGI. The CDR3 runs to 17 residues. The TCR sequence derives from a girl between 5 and 17 years old with multiple sclerosis. The specimen was blood. This chain links TRBV6-5 with TRBJ2-2; the match to TRBD2 covers 12 bases. CDR3 loop: CASSSPSGGAYTGELFF. The CDR3 region has the DNA TGTGCCAGCAGTTCCCCTAGCGGGGGGGCGTACACCGGGGAGCTGTTTTTT.